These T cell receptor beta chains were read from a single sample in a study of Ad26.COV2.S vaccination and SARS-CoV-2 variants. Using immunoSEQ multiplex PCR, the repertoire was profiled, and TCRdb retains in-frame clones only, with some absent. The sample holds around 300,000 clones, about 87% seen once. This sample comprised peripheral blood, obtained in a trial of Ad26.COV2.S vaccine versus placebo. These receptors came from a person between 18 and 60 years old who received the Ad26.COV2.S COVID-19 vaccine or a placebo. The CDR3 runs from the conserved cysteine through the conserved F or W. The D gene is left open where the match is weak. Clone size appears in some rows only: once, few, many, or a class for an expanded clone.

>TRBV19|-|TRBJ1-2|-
CASTSRQGKGYTF
TGTGCCAGTACCTCGAGGCAGGGAAAGGGCTACACCTTC
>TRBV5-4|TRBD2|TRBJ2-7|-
CASSDTSGTINEQYF
TGTGCCAGCAGCGATACTAGCGGGACGATAAACGAGCAGTACTTC
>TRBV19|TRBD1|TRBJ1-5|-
CASSPTSRGHNQPQHF
TGTGCCAGTAGTCCCACTTCTAGGGGGCACAATCAGCCCCAGCATTTT
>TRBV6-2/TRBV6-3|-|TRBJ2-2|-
CASSYRESGELFF
TGTGCCAGCAGTTACAGGGAGTCCGGGGAGCTGTTTTTT
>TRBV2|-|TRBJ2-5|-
CASNPRSETQYF
TGTGCCAGCAACCCCAGGTCAGAGACCCAGTACTTC
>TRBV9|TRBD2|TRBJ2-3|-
CASSAVGTRKQYF
TGTGCCAGCAGCGCCGTAGGGACTAGGAAGCAGTATTTT
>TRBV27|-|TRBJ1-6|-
CASSPAGPNSPLHF
TGTGCCAGCAGTCCGGCGGGCCCTAATTCACCCCTCCACTTT
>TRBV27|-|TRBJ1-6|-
CASSEGSYNSPLHF
TGTGCCAGCAGTGAGGGCTCCTATAATTCACCCCTCCACTTT
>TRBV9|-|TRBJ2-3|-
CASSVHARGTDTQYF
TGTGCCAGCAGCGTACACGCGCGAGGCACAGATACGCAGTATTTT
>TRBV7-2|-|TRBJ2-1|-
CASSLAEGMDEQFF
TGTGCCAGCAGCTTAGCTGAGGGGATGGATGAGCAGTTCTTC
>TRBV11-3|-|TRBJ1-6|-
CASSQETYNSPLHF
TGTGCCAGCAGCCAGGAGACCTATAATTCACCCCTCCACTTT
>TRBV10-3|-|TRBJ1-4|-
CAISEGISFNEKLFF
TGTGCCATCAGTGAGGGTATCAGTTTTAATGAAAAACTGTTTTTT
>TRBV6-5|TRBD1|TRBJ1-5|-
CATSGQGANQPQHF
TGTGCCACCTCGGGCCAGGGGGCAAATCAGCCCCAGCATTTT
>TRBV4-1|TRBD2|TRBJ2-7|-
CASSQDRGTIYEQYF
TGCGCCAGCAGCCAAGACCGGGGGACTATTTACGAGCAGTACTTC
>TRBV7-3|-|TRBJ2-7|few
CASSIDGRSSYEQYF
TGTGCCAGCAGCATCGACGGTAGGAGCTCCTACGAGCAGTACTTC
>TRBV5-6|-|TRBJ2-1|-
CASSLGQGTLTGFF
TGTGCCAGCAGCTTGGGGCAGGGAACCTTAACTGGGTTCTTC
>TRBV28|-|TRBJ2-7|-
CASSLGRSEQYF
TGTGCCAGCAGTTTGGGGCGGTCCGAGCAGTACTTC
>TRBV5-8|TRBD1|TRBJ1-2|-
CASSPMTGSWAGYTF
TGTGCCAGCAGCCCGATGACAGGGAGTTGGGCTGGCTACACCTTC
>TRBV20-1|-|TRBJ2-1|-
CSPSSYNEQFF
TGCAGTCCGAGCTCCTACAATGAGCAGTTCTTC
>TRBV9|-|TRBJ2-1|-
CASSLLLSHEQFF
TGTGCCAGCAGCTTACTACTTTCCCATGAGCAGTTCTTC
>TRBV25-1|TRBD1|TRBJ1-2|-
CASSDAQGIGYTF
TGTGCCAGCAGTGATGCACAGGGGATCGGCTACACCTTC
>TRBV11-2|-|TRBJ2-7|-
CASSLGVLRFDHEQYF
TGTGCCAGCAGCTTAGGCGTCCTCAGGTTCGACCACGAGCAGTACTTC